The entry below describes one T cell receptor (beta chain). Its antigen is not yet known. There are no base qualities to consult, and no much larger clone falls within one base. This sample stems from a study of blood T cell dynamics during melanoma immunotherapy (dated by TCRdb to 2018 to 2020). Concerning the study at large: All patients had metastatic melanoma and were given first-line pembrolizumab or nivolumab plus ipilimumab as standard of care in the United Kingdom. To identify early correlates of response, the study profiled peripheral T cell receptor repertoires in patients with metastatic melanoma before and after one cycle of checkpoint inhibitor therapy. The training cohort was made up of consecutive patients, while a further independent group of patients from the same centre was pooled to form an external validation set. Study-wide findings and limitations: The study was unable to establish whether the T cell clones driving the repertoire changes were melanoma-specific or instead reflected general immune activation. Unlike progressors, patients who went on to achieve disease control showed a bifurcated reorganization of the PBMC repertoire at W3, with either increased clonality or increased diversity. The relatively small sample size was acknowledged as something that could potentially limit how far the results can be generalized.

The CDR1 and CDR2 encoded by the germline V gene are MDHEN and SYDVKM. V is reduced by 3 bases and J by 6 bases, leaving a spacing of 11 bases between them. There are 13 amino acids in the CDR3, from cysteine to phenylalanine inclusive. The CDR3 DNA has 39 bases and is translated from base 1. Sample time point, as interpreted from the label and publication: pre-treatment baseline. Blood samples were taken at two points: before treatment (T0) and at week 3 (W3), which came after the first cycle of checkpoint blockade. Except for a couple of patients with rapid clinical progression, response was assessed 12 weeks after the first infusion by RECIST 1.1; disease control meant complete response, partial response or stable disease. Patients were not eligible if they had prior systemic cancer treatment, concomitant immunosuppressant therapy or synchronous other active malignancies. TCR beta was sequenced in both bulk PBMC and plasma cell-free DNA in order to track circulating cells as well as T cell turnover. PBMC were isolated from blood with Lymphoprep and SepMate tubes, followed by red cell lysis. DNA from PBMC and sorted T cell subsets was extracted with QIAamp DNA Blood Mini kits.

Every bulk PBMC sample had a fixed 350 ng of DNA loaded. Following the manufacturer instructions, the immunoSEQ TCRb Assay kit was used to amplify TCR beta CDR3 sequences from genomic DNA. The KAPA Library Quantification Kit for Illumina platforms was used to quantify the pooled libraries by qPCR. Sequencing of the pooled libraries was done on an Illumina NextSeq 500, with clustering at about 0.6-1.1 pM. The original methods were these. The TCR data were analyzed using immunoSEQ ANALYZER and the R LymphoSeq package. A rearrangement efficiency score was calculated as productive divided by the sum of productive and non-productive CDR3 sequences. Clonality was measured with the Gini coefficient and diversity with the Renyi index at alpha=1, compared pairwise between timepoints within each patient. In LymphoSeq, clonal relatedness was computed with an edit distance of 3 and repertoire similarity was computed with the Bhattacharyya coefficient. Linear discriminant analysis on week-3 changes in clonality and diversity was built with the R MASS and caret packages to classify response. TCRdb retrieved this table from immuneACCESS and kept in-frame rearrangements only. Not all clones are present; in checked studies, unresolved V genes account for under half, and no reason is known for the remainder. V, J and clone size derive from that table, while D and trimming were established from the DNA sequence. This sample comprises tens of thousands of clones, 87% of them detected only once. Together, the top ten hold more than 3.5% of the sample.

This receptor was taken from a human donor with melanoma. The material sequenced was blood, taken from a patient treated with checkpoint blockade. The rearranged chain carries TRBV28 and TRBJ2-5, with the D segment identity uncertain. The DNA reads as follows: TGTGCCAGCAGTTTTTGGGTATCGCAGACCCAGTACTTC. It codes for CASSFWVSQTQYF.